The T cell receptor beta chain under discussion was sequenced for a study of identical twins. Trimming left V 8 bases short and J 1 base short, with 9 bases between. The CDR3 consists of 14 residues. CDR1 is MDHEN, CDR2 SYDVKM, per germline. TCRdb independently ran MiXCR on the 5' RACE reads; one entry per CDR3 protein. The repertoire consists of 540,000 or so distinct CDR3 sequences, with 20% to 25% occurring once and the leading ten covering approximately 0.48%. These data also featured in a second study, about yellow fever vaccine responses in identical twins.

This receptor was identified in a woman aged 18 to 35 in good health. Material: CD4+ T cells sorted from blood. V is TRBV28 and J is TRBJ2-6; D is unresolved. This CDR3 reads CASVQQSGANVLTF. The CDR3 region has the DNA TGTGCCAGCGTCCAGCAGTCTGGGGCCAACGTCCTGACTTTC. Together with reference TRBV28 and TRBJ2-6, the CDR3 gives the full variable domain: DVKVTQSSRYLVKRTGEKVFLECVQDMDHENMFWYRQDPGLGLRLIYFSYDVKMKEKGDIPEGYSVSREKKERFSLILESASTNQTSMYLCASVQQSGANVLTFGAGSRLTVL.